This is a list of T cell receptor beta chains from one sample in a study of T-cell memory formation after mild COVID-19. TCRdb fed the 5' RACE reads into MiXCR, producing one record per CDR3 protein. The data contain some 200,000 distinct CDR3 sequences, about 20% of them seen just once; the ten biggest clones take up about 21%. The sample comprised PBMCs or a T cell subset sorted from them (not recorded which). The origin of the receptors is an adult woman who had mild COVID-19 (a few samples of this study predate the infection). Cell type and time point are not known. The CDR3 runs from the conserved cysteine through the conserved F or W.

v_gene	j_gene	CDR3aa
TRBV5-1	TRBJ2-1	CASSLISGVYNEQFF
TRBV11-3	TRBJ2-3	CASSFPADTQYF
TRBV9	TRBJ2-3	CASSPAAGFLADTQYF
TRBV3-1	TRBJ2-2	CASSHKRGDGELFF
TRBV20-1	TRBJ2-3	CSARGIGSGRVTSTDTQYF
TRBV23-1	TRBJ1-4	CARSRQFKLEKLFF
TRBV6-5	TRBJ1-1	CASSPQGAYTEAFF
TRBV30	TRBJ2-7	CAWSVGRAYEQYF
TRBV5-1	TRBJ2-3	CASSLIRDLSTDTQYF
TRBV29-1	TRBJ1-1	CSVVDRSGTEAFF
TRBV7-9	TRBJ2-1	CASSPGTSAEQFF
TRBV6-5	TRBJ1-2	CASLARRGGYTF
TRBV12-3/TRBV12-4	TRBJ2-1	CASRSLLADNEQFF
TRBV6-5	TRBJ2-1	CASSQGLAAYNEQFF
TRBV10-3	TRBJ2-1	CAALPGKGYNEQFF
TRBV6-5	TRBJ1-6	CASSYSAGQHNSPLHF
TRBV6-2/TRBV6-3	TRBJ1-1	CASSSELNTEAFF
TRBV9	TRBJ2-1	CASSVVVGDSEQFF
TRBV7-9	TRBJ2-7	CASSELAGGESYEQYF
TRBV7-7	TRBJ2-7	CASSLGRGLAPSYEQYF
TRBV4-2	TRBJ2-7	CASSQVELSYEQYF
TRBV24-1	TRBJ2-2	CATSDLGNTGELFF
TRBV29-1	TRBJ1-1	CSVSGNTEAFF
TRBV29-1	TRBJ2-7	CSVEVAGRYEQYF
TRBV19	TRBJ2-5	CASSIEAGLQETQYF
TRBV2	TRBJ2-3	CASSPRGFTSTDTQYF